The rows below give T cell receptor beta chains drawn from one sample of a study of T cells after yellow fever vaccination. TCRdb passed the 5' RACE reads through MiXCR, listing each CDR3 protein once. Of 500,000 to 550,000 distinct CDR3 sequences listed, about a fifth are singletons. This sample comprised PBMCs, obtained approximately 22 days after the first yellow fever vaccination. The receptors were sampled from a man in his late teens or twenties who received the YFV17D yellow fever vaccine. CDR3s include the opening cysteine and the closing phenylalanine or tryptophan. Each record gives: CDR3 length, V gene, J gene, CDR3 protein.

>14|TRBV7-9|TRBJ2-2
CASRGTGGTGELFF
>13|TRBV5-1|TRBJ1-1
CASSFTGVAEAFF
>13|TRBV29-1|TRBJ2-5
CSVEGDIQETQYF
>17|TRBV2|TRBJ2-6
CASSEGGSSSGANVLTF
>18|TRBV21-1|TRBJ2-7
CASSKVPSGGRAPYEQYF
>13|TRBV3-1|TRBJ1-1
CASSHGGSTEAFF
>14|TRBV27|TRBJ2-5
CASKRGANQETQYF
>13|TRBV27|TRBJ2-5
CASSFGGWETQYF
>15|TRBV7-9|TRBJ1-4
CASSLMGTGDEKLFF
>13|TRBV7-9|TRBJ2-1
CASSLSEDHEQFF
>14|TRBV5-1|TRBJ1-1
CASSLGDGNTEAFF
>14|TRBV12-3/TRBV12-4|TRBJ1-2
CASSPWGSGYGYTF
>16|TRBV24-1|TRBJ2-1
CATSDPSGLSYNEQFF
>15|TRBV20-1|TRBJ1-1
CSARDMGQLNTEAFF
>13|TRBV5-1|TRBJ1-4
CASSSIPNEKLFF
>16|TRBV25-1|TRBJ2-6
CASDRVTPSGANVLTF
>14|TRBV7-9|TRBJ1-2
CASSQTWTRGGYTF
>16|TRBV4-3|TRBJ1-3
CASSRVWTGSGNTIYF
>13|TRBV20-1|TRBJ2-4
CSAIRQAKNIQYF
>20|TRBV9|TRBJ2-2
CASSVKRLETSGENTGELFF
>15|TRBV5-5|TRBJ2-6
CASSSGQGRANVLTF
>17|TRBV7-2|TRBJ1-6
CASSLAPIHRSDSPLHF
>14|TRBV7-9|TRBJ1-1
CASSEIQVTLEAFF
>15|TRBV7-2|TRBJ2-5
CASSLGWGSRETQYF
>15|TRBV5-1|TRBJ2-3
CASSLGGQGVDTQYF
>15|TRBV6-2/TRBV6-3|TRBJ1-2
CASRPDDRVSYGYTF
>15|TRBV27|TRBJ2-4
CASSLGWAAKNIQYF
>17|TRBV9|TRBJ2-5
CASSVGRPGQPQETQYF
>14|TRBV6-1|TRBJ2-2
CASTLNRGTGELFF
>15|TRBV4-2|TRBJ2-5
CASSQEYRSQETQYF
>12|TRBV19|TRBJ1-5
CASTGNNQPQHF
>14|TRBV10-3|TRBJ2-3
CATLGRELTDTQYF
>15|TRBV14|TRBJ1-2
CASSQEGTAEIGYTF
>14|TRBV10-3|TRBJ2-1
CATQTGLADNEQFF
>17|TRBV10-3|TRBJ2-2
CAISLAGDLTNTGELFF
>11|TRBV20-1|TRBJ2-1
CSARVVGEQFF
>17|TRBV3-1|TRBJ2-3
CASSQPGAGRHTDTQYF
>13|TRBV20-1|TRBJ2-1
CSATEVSYNEQFF
>15|TRBV2|TRBJ2-1
CASIVGRGPYNEQFF
>16|TRBV4-1|TRBJ1-6
CASSQDPRGPYSPLHF
>14|TRBV20-1|TRBJ1-5
CSAKRGGLGQPQHF
>14|TRBV2|TRBJ1-2
CATGYTAGRYGYTF
>11|TRBV29-1|TRBJ1-4
CSVESNEKLFF
>14|TRBV28|TRBJ1-4
CATRQGGGMEKLFF
>13|TRBV20-1|TRBJ1-2
CSASGTGDYGYTF
>16|TRBV10-3|TRBJ1-6
CAISEGLGGVGSPLHF
>13|TRBV7-9|TRBJ2-7
CASSSQPFYEQYF
>13|TRBV19|TRBJ1-6
CASSGVPNSPLHF
>15|TRBV9|TRBJ1-3
CASSVEGLSGNTIYF
>15|TRBV7-8|TRBJ2-3
CASSPGTSGGNTQYF
>16|TRBV7-9|TRBJ1-2
CASSFGPTRQGYGYTF
>13|TRBV29-1|TRBJ1-1
CSVAGSLNTEAFF
>11|TRBV6-2/TRBV6-3|TRBJ2-3
CASTAGGTQYF
>18|TRBV4-3|TRBJ2-3
CASSQANEVRGDTDTQYF